This T cell receptor beta chain originates from a study of T cell repertoires in cytomegalovirus infection (dated by TCRdb to about 2019). In terms of the full investigation: Recently identified HLA-C-restricted CMV epitopes, whose presentation resists viral immunomodulation, were targeted by peptide stimulations together with well-studied HLA-B-restricted epitopes. The HLA type of each donor mattered for the analysis, because public TCR beta signatures pointed to carriage of CMV infection along with the matching HLA type. Study-wide conclusions, independent of this receptor: The ex vivo response was dominated by HLA-C-restricted CMV-specific TCR beta clonotypes, which also provided the single most frequent clonotype in two of eight donors. Carriers of CMV infection plus the relevant HLA type were discriminated by the cumulative frequency of public TCR beta family members in the study cohort and in an independent 352-donor cohort.

TCRdb records Illumina HiSeq 1500 as the sequencer. TCRdb reprocessing: public reads trimmed at Q25 with fastp, clones called with MiXCR, in-frame beta chains kept. Rows are combined by CDR3 protein, so each entry shows the most common genes and DNA. In this sample the table shows more than 300,000 distinct CDR3 sequences, roughly 36% of which occur a single time. The top ten clones comprise roughly 14% of the sample. Turning to this clonotype: There is no known antigen for this receptor. One base away there is no much larger clone; base qualities are not given.

Measured from the cysteine to the phenylalanine, the CDR3 is 12 residues long. CDR3 DNA only is kept here, 36 bases in frame from base 1. The germline ends are 11 bases apart after V is trimmed by 7 bases and J by 5 bases. Reading the germline V gene gives CDR1 MDHEN and CDR2 SYDVKM. The sample's treatment or condition label is to be understood as: in vitro stimulation with specific CMV peptide epitopes to enrich CMV-specific T cells. The clonotype originates from a human donor in good health (CMV status not recorded). Some clones in this sample may be carry-over from other donors' samples. The specimen comprised cultured PBMCs, sampled from culture after CMV antigen stimulation. In this chain, TRBV28 is recombined with TRBJ1-1, with the identity of the D gene unclear. The CDR3 protein sequence reads: CASTSWGTEAFF. The nucleotides are TGTGCCAGCACCAGCTGGGGTACTGAAGCTTTCTTT.